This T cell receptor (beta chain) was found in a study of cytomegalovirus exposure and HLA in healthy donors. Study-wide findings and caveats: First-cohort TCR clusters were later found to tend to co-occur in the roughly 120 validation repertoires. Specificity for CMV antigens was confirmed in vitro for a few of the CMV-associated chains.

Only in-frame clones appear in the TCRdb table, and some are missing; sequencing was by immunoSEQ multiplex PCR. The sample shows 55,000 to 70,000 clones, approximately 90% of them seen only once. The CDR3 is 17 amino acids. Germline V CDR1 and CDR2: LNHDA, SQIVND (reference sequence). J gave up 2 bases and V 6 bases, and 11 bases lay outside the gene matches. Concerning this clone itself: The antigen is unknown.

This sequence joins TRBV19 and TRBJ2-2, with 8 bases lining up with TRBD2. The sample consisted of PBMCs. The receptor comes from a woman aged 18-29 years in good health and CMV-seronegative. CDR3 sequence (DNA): TGTGCCAGTAGGGAGCTAGCGGGCGCGACCAACACCGGGGAGCTGTTTTTT. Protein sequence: CASRELAGATNTGELFF.